The 25 T cell receptor beta chains reported below all come from one sample, sequenced in a study of cytomegalovirus exposure and HLA in healthy donors. Primers: 60 Vbeta forward and 13 Jbeta reverse. Assay used: immunoSEQ multiplex PCR; TCRdb lists only in-frame clones, some missing. The sample records about 94,000 clones, 75% to 80% being singletons. Sequenced input: PBMCs. The receptors here all came from a woman aged 40 to 55 in good health and CMV-seronegative.

The gene calls are TRBV29-1 and TRBJ1-1, with no clear D. The germline gives CDR1 SQVTM, CDR2 ANQGSEA. CDR3 length: 13 amino acids. Written as DNA, the CDR3 is TGCAGGGCCGGGAAGGGCTTGAACACTGAAGCTTTCTTT. Translating gives CRAGKGLNTEAFF.

This clone was observed once. The CDR3 loop is CSAAHAYGYTF. Here the CDR3 DNA reads TGCAGTGCTGCACACGCCTATGGCTACACCTTC. The chain has TRBV20-1 and TRBJ1-2; the D is unclear. Per the germline V gene, CDR1 is DFQATT and CDR2 is SNEGSKA (reference sequence). The ends were cut back, 5 bases at V and 4 bases at J, with 8 bases in the middle. The CDR3 contains 11 residues.

V usage is TRBV25-1 and J usage is TRBJ2-1, with TRBD1 identical over 12 bases. J was trimmed by 8 bases and V by 5 bases; bases with no gene match: 7. The germline V gene has CDR1 MGHDK and CDR2 SYGVNS. This CDR3 comprises 15 residues. The CDR3 DNA reads as TGTGCCAGCAGTCTCCCGGGACAGGGGGCATATGAGCAGTTCTTC. Encoded protein: CASSLPGQGAYEQFF.

This clone was counted a few times. This chain joins TRBV10-2 and TRBJ1-1, with D uncertain. Germline-derived CDR1 and CDR2 are WSHSY and SAAADI. Trimming cost V 9 bases and J 0 bases, with 14 bases left between them. CDR3 length: 14 residues. In nucleotides, the CDR3 is TGCGCCAGTACCGGAATCGGGATGAACACTGAAGCTTTCTTT. It translates to CASTGIGMNTEAFF.

V and J are TRBV5-4 and TRBJ2-7, with D perhaps TRBD1 (6 bases). The CDR3 consists of 14 residues. Trimming removed 3 bases at V and 2 bases at J, with 12 bases between. CDR1 and CDR2 (germline): SGHNT, YYREEE (reference sequence). The CDR3 bases are TGTGCCAGCAGCTCTCCAGACAGGACCTACGAGCAGTACTTC. Its translation: CASSSPDRTYEQYF. Looking up the rest from reference TRBV5-4 and TRBJ2-7 gives the full variable domain: ETGVTQSPTHLIKTRGQQVTLRCSSQSGHNTVSWYQQALGQGPQFIFQYYREEENGRGNFPPRFSGLQFPNYSSELNVNALELDDSALYLCASSSPDRTYEQYFGPGTRLTVT.

This clone has only one observation. The chain is built from TRBV7-6 and TRBJ1-5; D unclear. Germline-derived CDR1 and CDR2 are SGHVS and FNYEAQ. The V end lost 1 base, the J end lost 1 base, and 8 bases lay between the germline ends. The CDR3 totals 15 residues. CDR3 protein: CASSLDGLSNQPQHF. The CDR3 nucleotides read TGTGCCAGCAGCTTAGACGGGTTGAGCAATCAGCCCCAGCATTTT.

The chain uses TRBV12-5 and TRBJ2-7; maybe TRBD1 (7 bases). The CDR3 loop spans 14 amino acids. Germline V gene sequence: CDR1 LGHNT, CDR2 FRNRAP. Trimming removed 1 base from V and 2 bases from J, with 9 bases in between. The chain's CDR3 is CASGLGGTAYEQYF. Written as DNA, the CDR3 is TGTGCTAGTGGTTTGGGCGGGACAGCCTACGAGCAGTACTTC.

The rearrangement joins TRBV4-3 to TRBJ2-7, with 11 bases identical to TRBD2. The trim removed 0 bases at V and 0 bases at J, leaving 1 base unmatched. CDR1 and CDR2 from the germline V gene are LGHNA and YSLEER. The CDR3 covers 16 residues. The CDR3 here is CASSQDGTSGSYEQYF. CDR3 DNA: TGCGCCAGCAGCCAAGACGGGACTAGCGGCTCCTACGAGCAGTACTTC.

This clone was picked up a small number of times. The chain recombines TRBV30 with TRBJ1-5; 8 nucleotides agree with TRBD1. V trimming: 3 bases; J trimming: 3 bases; junction bases outside the gene matches: 4. The CDR3 has 14 residues. The V gene's germline CDR1 is GTSNPN and CDR2 SVGIG (reference sequence). The CDR3: CAWSRQGTNQPQHF. DNA of the CDR3: TGTGCCTGGAGCAGACAGGGGACCAATCAGCCCCAGCATTTT.

The chain is built from TRBV11-2 and TRBJ1-1, with D perhaps TRBD1 (5 bases). The germline V gene has CDR1 SGHAT and CDR2 FQNNGV. V lost 5 bases and J 4 bases, leaving 20 bases between the germline ends. This CDR3 comprises 16 residues. The CDR3 sequence: CASSLRVGGLGTEAFF. Here the CDR3 DNA reads TGTGCCAGCAGCCTTAGGGTTGGGGGACTGGGCACTGAAGCTTTCTTT.

The chain combines TRBV7-3 with TRBJ1-1; D might be TRBD1 (5 bases). V was shortened by 8 bases and J by 5 bases, with 15 bases between the two germline ends. The germline CDR1 and CDR2 sequences are SGHTA and FQGTGA. CDR3 length equals 13 residues. In DNA, the CDR3 is TGTGCCAGCGGCCTTTCGGGGGAGACTGAAGCTTTCTTT. It codes for CASGLSGETEAFF.

The V call is TRBV2, the J call TRBJ1-4, with 10 bases fitting TRBD1. Trimming removed 5 bases from V and 0 bases from J; junction bases left unmatched: 3. This CDR3 comprises 16 residues. The germline gives CDR1 SNHLY, CDR2 FYNNEI. The CDR3 is CASSRDRGSTNEKLFF. CDR3 nucleotide sequence: TGTGCCAGCAGTAGGGACAGGGGTTCAACTAATGAAAAACTGTTTTTT.

For the CDR3, the DNA is TGTGCCAGCAGCCTACAGGGGACGGGCTACGAGCAGTACTTC. Protein: CASSLQGTGYEQYF. The chain uses TRBV2 and TRBJ2-7; TRBD1 aligns across 7 bases. The germline gives CDR1 SNHLY, CDR2 FYNNEI. The CDR3 is made up of 14 amino acids. The V gene end was trimmed by 6 bases and the J gene end by 3 bases; junction bases not matched to a gene: 8.

The chain has TRBV11-1 and TRBJ2-5; D not certain. The CDR3 covers 14 residues. Trimming cost V 4 bases and J 4 bases, with 13 bases left between them. Per germline, CDR1 SGHAT and CDR2 FQDESV (reference sequence). CDR3 nucleotides: TGTGCCAGCAGCTCCGGAGTGCTTGCAGAGACCCAGTACTTC. This sequence encodes CASSSGVLAETQYF.

The V and J genes are TRBV7-9 and TRBJ1-2, with a possible D match to TRBD1 (6 bases). Germline V gene lookup returns CDR1 SEHNR and CDR2 FQNEAQ (reference sequence). This CDR3 has 15 residues. V was cut by 1 base and J by 8 bases, with 17 bases left in between. The CDR3 reads CASSLVVAGEFGYTF. CDR3 DNA: TGTGCCAGCAGCTTAGTAGTGGCAGGGGAGTTCGGCTACACCTTC.

The V call is TRBV7-2, the J call TRBJ1-2, with 7 positions matching TRBD1. This CDR3 has 15 amino acids. Germline loops: CDR1 SGHTA, CDR2 FQGNSA. The ends lost 6 bases at V and 0 bases at J; junction bases unmatched: 7. CDR3 amino acids: CASRLGTATNYGYTF. The CDR3 DNA is TGTGCCAGCAGACTAGGGACAGCAACTAACTATGGCTACACCTTC.

The chain carries TRBV6-1 and TRBJ2-7; tentative D call: TRBD2 (5 bases). Per the germline V gene, CDR1 is MNHNS and CDR2 is SASEGT. Trimming stripped 6 bases from V and 4 bases from J, with 13 bases between. This CDR3 comprises 13 residues. CDR3 sequence (DNA): TGTGCCAGCAGGGACTTTGGTATATACGAGCAGTACTTC. This codes for CASRDFGIYEQYF.

This clone occurred a few times. This chain joins TRBV30 and TRBJ1-1; D is unclear. V was clipped by 0 bases and J by 2 bases, with 7 bases between them. Germline V gives CDR1 GTSNPN, CDR2 SVGIG (reference sequence). There are 13 residues in the CDR3. The CDR3 region has the DNA TGTGCCTGGAGTGTACTATTTAACACTGAAGCTTTCTTT. Translation gives CAWSVLFNTEAFF. Using reference TRBV30 and TRBJ1-1 for the parts outside the CDR3, the full variable domain is SQTIHQWPATLVQPVGSPLSLECTVEGTSNPNLYWYRQAAGRGLQLLFYSVGIGQISSEVPQNLSASRPQDRQFILSSKKLLLSDSGFYLCAWSVLFNTEAFFGQGTRLTVV.

Of note for this clone: The sample holds other DNA sequences that translate to the same CDR3. The chain links TRBV5-1 to TRBJ2-5; D perhaps matches TRBD1 (8 bases). The CDR3 is made up of 15 amino acids. Trimming left V 3 bases short and J 5 bases short, with 17 bases between. Germline-derived CDR1 and CDR2 are SGHRS and YFSETQ. The CDR3 spells CASSSGQGGWETQYF. CDR3 DNA sequence: TGCGCCAGCAGCTCCGGACAGGGAGGGTGGGAGACCCAGTACTTC.

This chain uses TRBV4-3 with TRBJ2-1; D not resolved. Germline V lookup: CDR1 LGHNA, CDR2 YSLEER. Trimming left V 0 bases short and J 0 bases short, with 6 bases between. The length of the CDR3 is 15 residues. CDR3: CASSQDRSSYNEQFF. DNA for the CDR3: TGCGCCAGCAGCCAAGATCGGAGCTCCTACAATGAGCAGTTCTTC.

This sequence joins TRBV9 and TRBJ1-2, with 7 bases identical to TRBD1. The trim removed 4 bases at V and 4 bases at J, leaving 4 bases unmatched. Germline loops: CDR1 SGDLS, CDR2 YYNGEE. The CDR3 extends over 13 amino acids. The CDR3 region is CASSTGQPYGYTF. CDR3 sequence (DNA): TGTGCCAGCAGCACGGGACAGCCCTATGGCTACACCTTC.

This chain connects TRBV5-1 to TRBJ1-1, with a possible D match to TRBD1 (5 bases). This CDR3 has 16 residues. CDR1 SGHRS and CDR2 YFSETQ come from the germline V gene. The germline V and J ends were trimmed by 0 bases and 3 bases, with 15 bases remaining between them. CDR3 bases: TGCGCCAGCAGCTTGGATACTCAACGGGGGGACACTGAAGCTTTCTTT. This encodes CASSLDTQRGDTEAFF.

The chain couples TRBV4-1 to TRBJ1-3; D gene ambiguous. This CDR3 has 15 residues. Germline CDR1 is MGHRA and CDR2 is YSYEKL. Between the trimmed V and J ends, which lost 1 base and 0 bases, there was a span of 7 bases. As DNA, the CDR3 is TGCGCCAGCAGCCAAGTCCCGTCCTCTGGAAACACCATATATTTT. Protein sequence: CASSQVPSSGNTIYF.

This clone was detected once. The chain recombines TRBV6-5 with TRBJ2-1; D ambiguous. Trimming took 4 bases from V and 10 from J, leaving 14 bases between them. Germline V gives CDR1 MNHEY, CDR2 SVGAGI. This CDR3 spans 13 amino acids. CDR3 sequence (DNA): TGTGCCAGCAGTTCCCCTGGTATTCGGGAGCAGTTCTTC. Its translation is CASSSPGIREQFF.

CDR3 coding DNA: TGTGCCAGCAGCTTAGATCCGGGTACTGAAGCTTTCTTT. As protein: CASSLDPGTEAFF. This chain joins TRBV11-3 and TRBJ1-1, with D hard to call. V gave up 0 bases and J gave up 5 bases, with 7 bases separating them. Germline values: CDR1 SGHNT, CDR2 YENEEA. The length of the CDR3 is 13 residues.